This T cell receptor (beta chain) derives from a study of blood T cell repertoires in COVID-19. On the study more broadly: Collection of acute and convalescent COVID-19 samples took place in the United States, Italy and Spain.

The germline V gene has CDR1 SGDLS and CDR2 YYNGEE. V lost 3 bases to trimming and J lost 4 bases, with 9 bases between them. CDR3 length equals 13 residues. As handled by the study authors: Estimates of nucleated cell counts were drawn from the amplification of reference gene primers. Using immunoSEQ multiplex PCR, the repertoire was profiled, and TCRdb retains in-frame clones only, with some absent. V and J calls and clone size are copied from that table; D and trimming were computed from the DNA. This table has about 12,000 clones, approximately 77% appearing once. The rearrangement links TRBV9 to TRBJ2-3; tentative D call: TRBD2 (5 bases). The sequence was collected from a man aged 55 to 69 with COVID-19, enrolled during active disease. Sequencing was carried out using peripheral blood. CDR3 loop: CASSAERADTQYF. The CDR3 bases are TGTGCCAGCAGCGCTGAGAGGGCAGATACGCAGTATTTT.